This T cell receptor beta chain stems from a study of blood T cell repertoires in COVID-19. The sample holds a few counts of this clone. Source study methods: Reference gene primer amplification gave estimated nucleated cell counts. Produced via immunoSEQ multiplex PCR; TCRdb's table is partial and in-frame only. Clone size and V and J calls were adopted from that table, with D and trimming inferred from the DNA. The sample yields roughly 230,000 clones, around 90% seen once. Material for sequencing was peripheral blood. This clonotype was obtained from a man younger than 40 with COVID-19, enrolled during active disease.

CDR3 DNA: TGTGCCAGCAGCTTGGGGGGACTAGCGGGGGCCTTCACAGATACGCAGTATTTT. It encodes CASSLGGLAGAFTDTQYF. The V call is TRBV5-4, the J call TRBJ2-3, with TRBD2 matching 14 bases. The trim removed 0 bases at V and 2 bases at J, leaving 5 bases unmatched. Germline lookup yields CDR1 SGHNT and CDR2 YYREEE (reference sequence). The CDR3 spans 18 residues.